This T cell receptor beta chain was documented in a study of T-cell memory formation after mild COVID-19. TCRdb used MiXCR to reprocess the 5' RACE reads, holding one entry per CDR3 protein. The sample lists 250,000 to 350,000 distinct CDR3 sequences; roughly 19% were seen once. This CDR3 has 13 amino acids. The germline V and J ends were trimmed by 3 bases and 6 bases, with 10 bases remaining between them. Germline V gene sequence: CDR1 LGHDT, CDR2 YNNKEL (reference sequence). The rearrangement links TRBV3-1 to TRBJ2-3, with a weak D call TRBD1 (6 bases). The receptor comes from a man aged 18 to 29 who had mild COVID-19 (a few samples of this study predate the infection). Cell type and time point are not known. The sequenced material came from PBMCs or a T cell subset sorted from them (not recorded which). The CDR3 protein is CASSQDQGDTQYF. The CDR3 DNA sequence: TGTGCCAGCAGCCAGGACCAGGGGGATACGCAGTATTTT.